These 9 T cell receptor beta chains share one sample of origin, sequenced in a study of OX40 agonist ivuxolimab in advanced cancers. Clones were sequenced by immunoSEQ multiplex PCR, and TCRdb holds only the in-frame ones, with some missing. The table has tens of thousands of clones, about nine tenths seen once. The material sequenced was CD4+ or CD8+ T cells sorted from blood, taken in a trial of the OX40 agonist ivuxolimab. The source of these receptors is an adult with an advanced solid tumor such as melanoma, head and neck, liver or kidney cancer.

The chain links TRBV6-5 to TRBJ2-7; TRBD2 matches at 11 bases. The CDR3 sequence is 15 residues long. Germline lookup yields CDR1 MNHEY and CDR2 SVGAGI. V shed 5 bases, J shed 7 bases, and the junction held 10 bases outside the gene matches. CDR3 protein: CASSRPGLADLEQYF. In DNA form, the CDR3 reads TGTGCCAGCAGTCGACCGGGACTAGCGGACCTGGAGCAGTACTTC.

CDR3 in amino acids: CASSLGSGYGYTF. DNA of the CDR3: TGTGCCAGCAGCTTAGGGTCTGGTTATGGCTACACCTTC. The rearrangement links TRBV11-2 to TRBJ1-2; D uncertain. With 1 base removed from V and 5 bases from J, the gap between germline ends came to 8 bases. The CDR3 runs to 13 residues. Looked up from germline, CDR1 is SGHAT and CDR2 is FQNNGV.

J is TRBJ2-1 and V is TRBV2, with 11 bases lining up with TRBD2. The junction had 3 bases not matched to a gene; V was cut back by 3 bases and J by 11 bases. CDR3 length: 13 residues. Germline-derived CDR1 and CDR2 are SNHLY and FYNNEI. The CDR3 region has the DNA TGTGCCAGCAGTGACGGGACTAGCGGAAAGCAGTTCTTC. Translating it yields CASSDGTSGKQFF.

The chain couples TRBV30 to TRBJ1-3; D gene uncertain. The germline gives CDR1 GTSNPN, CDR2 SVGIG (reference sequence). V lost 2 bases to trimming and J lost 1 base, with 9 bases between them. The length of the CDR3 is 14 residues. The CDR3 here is CAWSQSRSGNTIYF. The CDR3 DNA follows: TGTGCCTGGAGTCAGTCGAGGTCTGGAAACACCATATATTTT.

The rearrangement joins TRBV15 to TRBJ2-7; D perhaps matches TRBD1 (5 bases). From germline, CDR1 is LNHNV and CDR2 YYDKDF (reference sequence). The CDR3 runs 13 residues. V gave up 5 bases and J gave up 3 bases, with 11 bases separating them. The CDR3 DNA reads TGTGCCACCAGCGCACAGGAGCGCTACGAGCAGTACTTC. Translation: CATSAQERYEQYF. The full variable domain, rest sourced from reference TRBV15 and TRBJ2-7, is DAMVIQNPRYQVTQFGKPVTLSCSQTLNHNVMYWYQQKSSQAPKLLFHYYDKDFNNEADTPDNFQSRRPNTSFCFLDIRSPGLGDTAMYLCATSAQERYEQYFGPGTRLTVT.

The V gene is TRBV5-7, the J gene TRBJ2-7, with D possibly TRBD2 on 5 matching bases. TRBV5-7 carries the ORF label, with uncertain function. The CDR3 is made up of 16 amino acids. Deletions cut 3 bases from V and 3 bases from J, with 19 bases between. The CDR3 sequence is CASSSLRAPGIYEQYF. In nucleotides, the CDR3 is TGTGCCAGCAGCTCCCTCCGGGCACCGGGGATCTACGAGCAGTACTTC.

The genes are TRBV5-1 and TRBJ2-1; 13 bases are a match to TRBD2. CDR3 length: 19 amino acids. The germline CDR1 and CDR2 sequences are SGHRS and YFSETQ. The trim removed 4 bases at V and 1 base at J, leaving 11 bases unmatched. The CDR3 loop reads CASSPRVTSGRGSYNEQFF. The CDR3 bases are TGCGCCAGCAGCCCCCGAGTTACTAGCGGGAGGGGATCCTACAATGAGCAGTTCTTC.

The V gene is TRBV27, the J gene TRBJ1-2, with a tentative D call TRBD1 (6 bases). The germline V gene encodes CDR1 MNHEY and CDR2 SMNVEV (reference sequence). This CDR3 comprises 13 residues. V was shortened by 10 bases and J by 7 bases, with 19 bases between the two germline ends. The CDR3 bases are TGTGCCACCTGGACAGCGGGTTTAGGTGGCTACACCTTC. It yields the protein CATWTAGLGGYTF.

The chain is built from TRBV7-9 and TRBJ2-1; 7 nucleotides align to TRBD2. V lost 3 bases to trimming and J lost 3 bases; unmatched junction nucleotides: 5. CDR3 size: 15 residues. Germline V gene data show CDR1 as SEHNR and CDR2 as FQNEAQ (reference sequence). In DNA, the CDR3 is TGTGCCAGCAGCTTTGGGCTAGCGGACTACAATGAGCAGTTCTTC. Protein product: CASSFGLADYNEQFF.